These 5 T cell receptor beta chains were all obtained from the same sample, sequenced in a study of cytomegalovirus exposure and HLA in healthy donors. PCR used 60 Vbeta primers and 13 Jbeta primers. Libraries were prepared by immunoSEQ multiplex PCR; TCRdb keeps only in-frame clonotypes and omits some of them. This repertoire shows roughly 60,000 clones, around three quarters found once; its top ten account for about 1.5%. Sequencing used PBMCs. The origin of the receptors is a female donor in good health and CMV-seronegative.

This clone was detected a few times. The CDR3 coding sequence is TGTGCCAGCAGCCGCAATCGACAGGGGCCCGAACAAATCGGCTACACCTTC. Its translation is CASSRNRQGPEQIGYTF. The chain combines TRBV7-8 with TRBJ1-2, with 8 bases that match TRBD1. CDR1 is SGHVS, CDR2 FQNEAQ, per germline. V was pared by 5 bases and J by 8 bases, with 19 bases of the junction left unmatched. The CDR3 totals 17 residues.

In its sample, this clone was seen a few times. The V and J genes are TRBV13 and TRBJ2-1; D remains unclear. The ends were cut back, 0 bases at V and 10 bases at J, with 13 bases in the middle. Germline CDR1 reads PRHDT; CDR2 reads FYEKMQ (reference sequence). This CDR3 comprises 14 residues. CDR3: CASSLGPPTREQFF. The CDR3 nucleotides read TGTGCCAGCAGCTTAGGCCCGCCCACCAGGGAGCAGTTCTTC.

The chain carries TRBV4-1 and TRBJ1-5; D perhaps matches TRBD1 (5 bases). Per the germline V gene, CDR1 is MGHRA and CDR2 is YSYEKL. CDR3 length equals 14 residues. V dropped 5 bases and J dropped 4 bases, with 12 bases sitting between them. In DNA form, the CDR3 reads TGCGCCAGCAGCGAATCGGGGGGGAATCAGCCCCAGCATTTT. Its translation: CASSESGGNQPQHF.

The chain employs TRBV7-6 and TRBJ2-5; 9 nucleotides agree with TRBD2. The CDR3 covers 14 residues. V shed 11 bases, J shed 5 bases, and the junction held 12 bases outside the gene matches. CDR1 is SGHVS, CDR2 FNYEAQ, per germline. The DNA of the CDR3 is TGTGCCGCGAGGGCTAGCGGGGCTGGGGAGACCCAGTACTTC. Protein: CAARASGAGETQYF.

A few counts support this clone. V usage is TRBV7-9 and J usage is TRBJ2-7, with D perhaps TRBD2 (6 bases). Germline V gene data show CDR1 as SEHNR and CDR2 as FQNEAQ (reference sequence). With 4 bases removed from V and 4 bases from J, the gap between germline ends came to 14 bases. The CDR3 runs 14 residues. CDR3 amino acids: CASSSREMPYEQYF. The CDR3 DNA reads TGTGCCAGCAGCTCCCGGGAGATGCCGTACGAGCAGTACTTC.